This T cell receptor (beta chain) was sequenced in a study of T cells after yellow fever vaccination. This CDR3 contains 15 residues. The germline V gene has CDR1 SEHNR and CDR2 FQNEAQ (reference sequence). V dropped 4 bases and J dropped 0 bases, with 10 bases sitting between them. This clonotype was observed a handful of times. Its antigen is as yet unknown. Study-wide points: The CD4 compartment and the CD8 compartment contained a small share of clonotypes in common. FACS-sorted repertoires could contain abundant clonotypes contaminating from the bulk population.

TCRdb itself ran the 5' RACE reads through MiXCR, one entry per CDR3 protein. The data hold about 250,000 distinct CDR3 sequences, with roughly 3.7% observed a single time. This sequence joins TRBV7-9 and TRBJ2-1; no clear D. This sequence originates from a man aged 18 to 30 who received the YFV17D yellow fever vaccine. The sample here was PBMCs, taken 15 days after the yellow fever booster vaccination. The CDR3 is CASSSQRISYNEQFF. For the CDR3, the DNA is TGTGCCAGCAGCTCACAGAGAATCTCCTACAATGAGCAGTTCTTC.